This T cell receptor beta chain was identified during a study of blood T cell repertoires in COVID-19. About the research overall: Samples of COVID-19 (acute and convalescent) were obtained from the United States, Italy and Spain.

The CDR3 runs 14 residues. Trimming cost V 3 bases and J 2 bases, with 11 bases left between them. Germline CDR1 is MDHEN and CDR2 is SYDVKM. Repertoires were generated with immunoSEQ multiplex PCR, while TCRdb's copy carries only in-frame clones and drops some. The table records approximately 100,000 clones, 70% to 90% of them present only once. Everyone who took part was about 18 to 90 years old, and they came from about two dozen US areas. Clinical history as reported by participants underpinned cohort assignment. Each recovered donor of Cohort 3 presented with two negative PCRs, clearance, or symptom resolution.

This TCR was recovered from a woman in her fifties or sixties who had recovered from COVID-19. The sample comprised PBMCs or T cells enriched from blood (not recorded which). The V and J genes are TRBV28 and TRBJ2-7, with TRBD1 as a possible D gene (6 bases). CDR3 amino acids: CASSLIGDTYEQYF. The CDR3 nucleotides read TGTGCCAGCAGTTTGATAGGGGACACCTACGAGCAGTACTTC.